These T cell receptor beta chains were read from a single sample in a study of blood T cell repertoires in COVID-19. Profiling relied on immunoSEQ multiplex PCR, and the TCRdb table lists in-frame clones only, not all of them. The top ten hold less than 1.5% of the sample, which has 350,000 to 500,000 clones, 88% seen once. The sequenced material came from PBMCs or T cells enriched from blood (not recorded which). The origin of the receptors is a woman between 18 and 30 years old who had been exposed to COVID-19. The CDR3 runs from the conserved cysteine through the conserved F or W. Some rows have no size entry. The others give once, few or many, or a class for an expanded clone.

TRBV18,.,TRBJ2-7,CASSPEGAGEQYF
TRBV9,.,TRBJ1-5,CASSVIGGAVSNQPQHF
TRBV28,.,TRBJ1-1,CASSLFSHAEAFF
TRBV19,.,TRBJ2-2,CASSMTVGGELFF
TRBV27,once,TRBJ2-1,CASSSRDRFQSVQFF
TRBV24-1,.,TRBJ2-2,CATSDPPGQGPNTGELFF
TRBV28,.,TRBJ1-3,CASSRGAGSGNTIYF
TRBV11-3,.,TRBJ2-2,CASSLSNSNTGELFF
TRBV9,.,TRBJ2-1,CASSSPSGANEQFF
TRBV28,.,TRBJ1-4,CASIGGENEKLFF
TRBV21-1,.,TRBJ2-1,CASSKEPLAAISYNEQFF
TRBV18,.,TRBJ2-7,CASRRDSSYEQYF
TRBV19,.,TRBJ2-7,CASSTSGSYYEQYF
TRBV10-3,once,TRBJ2-5,CAIGAAVQETQYF
TRBV3-1/TRBV3-2,.,TRBJ1-4,CATSAPRTGANEKLFF
TRBV30,.,TRBJ1-5,CAWSPNSNQPQHF